The 14 T cell receptor beta chains below all came from one sample that was sequenced in a study of T cell responses to AZD1222 COVID-19 vaccine. Clones were read by immunoSEQ multiplex PCR, and TCRdb kept only the in-frame ones, dropping some. The sample lists under 130,000 clones, 90% to 95% seen once, with around 2% in the top ten. The sequencing used peripheral blood, collected on day 0 of AZD1222 vaccination. All receptors derive from an adult in good health.

The rearrangement uses TRBV12-3 or TRBV12-4 and TRBJ1-1, with D maybe TRBD1 (5 bases). V was shortened by 7 bases and J by 5 bases, with 14 bases between the two germline ends. CDR3 length: 13 amino acids. CDR3 sequence: CASISRGGTEAFF. The DNA for the CDR3 is TGTGCCAGCATTTCTCGGGGGGGTACTGAAGCTTTCTTT.

The chain uses TRBV25-1 and TRBJ1-1, with a weak D call TRBD1 (6 bases). The V gene lost 2 bases and the J gene lost 10 bases, with 17 bases spanning the gap. Germline CDR1 is MGHDK and CDR2 is SYGVNS. The length of the CDR3 is 14 residues. For the CDR3, the DNA is TGTGCCAGCAGTGAACCCGGCAGGGGAGGTCGAGCTTTCTTT. Translated: CASSEPGRGGRAFF. Drawing the rest from reference TRBV25-1 and TRBJ1-1, the complete variable domain is EADIYQTPRYLVIGTGKKITLECSQTMGHDKMYWYQQDPGMELHLIHYSYGVNSTEKGDLSSESTVSRIRTEHFPLTLESARPSHTSQYLCASSEPGRGGRAFFGQGTRLTVV.

This sequence joins TRBV2 and TRBJ1-1; D remains ambiguous. Germline V CDR1 and CDR2: SNHLY, FYNNEI. Trimming took 5 bases from V and 2 from J, leaving 9 bases between them. This CDR3 has 13 amino acids. The CDR3 nucleotides are TGTGCCAGCAGTACGATGGGAAACACTGAAGCTTTCTTT. Translating it yields CASSTMGNTEAFF.

This chain links TRBV4-3 with TRBJ2-1; 11 nucleotides line up with TRBD2. The V gene's germline CDR1 is LGHNA and CDR2 YSLEER. Trimming at V came to 4 bases and at J to 3 bases, leaving 2 bases not matched to a gene. This CDR3 spans 15 amino acids. The chain's CDR3 is CASSPTSGGYNEQFF. The CDR3 nucleotides read TGCGCCAGCAGCCCCACTAGCGGGGGCTACAATGAGCAGTTCTTC.

The chain combines TRBV7-2 with TRBJ2-7; 8 bases are a match to TRBD2. The CDR3 contains 13 residues. With V trimmed by 2 bases and J by 6 bases, 3 bases remained unmatched. CDR1 is SGHTA, CDR2 FQGNSA, per germline. The CDR3 sequence is CASSLFGTSEQYF. Written as DNA, the CDR3 is TGTGCCAGCAGCTTATTCGGGACTAGCGAGCAGTACTTC.

V usage is TRBV5-5 and J usage is TRBJ1-2; D call uncertain. Germline loops: CDR1 SGHKS, CDR2 YYEKEE (reference sequence). There are 15 residues in the CDR3. The V and J ends lost 0 bases and 4 bases respectively, with 13 bases between them. The CDR3: CASSLAAVSGYGYTF. The CDR3 bases are TGTGCCAGCAGCTTGGCCGCGGTTTCGGGCTATGGCTACACCTTC. Full variable domain (missing parts from reference TRBV5-5 and TRBJ1-2): DAGVTQSPTHLIKTRGQQVTLRCSPISGHKSVSWYQQVLGQGPQFIFQYYEKEERGRGNFPDRFSARQFPNYSSELNVNALLLGDSALYLCASSLAAVSGYGYTFGSGTRLTVV.

The chain links TRBV10-2 to TRBJ2-7, with 8 bases that match TRBD2. This CDR3 contains 13 residues. Trimming removed 6 bases from V and 2 bases from J; junction bases left unmatched: 3. Germline loops: CDR1 WSHSY, CDR2 SAAADI. The chain's CDR3 is CASRSGSAYEQYF. The DNA of the CDR3 is TGCGCCAGCAGGAGCGGGAGCGCCTACGAGCAGTACTTC.

V gene TRBV7-3 combines with J gene TRBJ2-6; perhaps TRBD1 as D (6 bases). This CDR3 has 16 amino acids. The germline V gene has CDR1 SGHTA and CDR2 FQGTGA. V lost 2 bases, J lost 2 bases, and 10 bases lay in between. The CDR3 here is CASSLQGTAGANVLTF. The CDR3 DNA reads as TGTGCCAGCAGCTTACAGGGGACGGCTGGGGCCAACGTCCTGACTTTC.

The rearrangement joins TRBV9 to TRBJ2-2; 10 bases are a match to TRBD2. The V and J ends lost 0 bases and 4 bases, in that order; junction bases with no gene match: 3. CDR1 is SGDLS, CDR2 YYNGEE, per germline. This CDR3 has 16 amino acids. As DNA, the CDR3 is TGTGCCAGCAGCGTAGTACTAGCGGGAATCACCGGGGAGCTGTTTTTT. Encoded protein: CASSVVLAGITGELFF.

V gene TRBV27 combines with J gene TRBJ1-6, with D uncertain. Germline V gene sequence: CDR1 MNHEY, CDR2 SMNVEV (reference sequence). V lost 3 bases and J 9 bases, leaving 12 bases between the germline ends. The CDR3 is 14 amino acids. CDR3: CASSFNLLVSPLHF. The CDR3 DNA sequence: TGTGCCAGCAGTTTTAACCTACTGGTTTCACCCCTCCACTTT.

This chain joins TRBV27 and TRBJ1-1; D unresolved. The CDR3 runs 16 residues. Germline CDR1 reads MNHEY; CDR2 reads SMNVEV (reference sequence). V dropped 5 bases and J dropped 1 base, with 17 bases sitting between them. CDR3 protein: CASSPEPRRENTEAFF. The DNA of the CDR3 is TGTGCCAGCAGTCCAGAGCCAAGACGCGAGAACACTGAAGCTTTCTTT.

V is TRBV19 and J is TRBJ2-1; 8 bases agree with TRBD2. The CDR3 contains 13 residues. V lost 5 bases to trimming and J lost 5 bases; unmatched junction nucleotides: 2. Germline-derived CDR1 and CDR2 are LNHDA and SQIVND (reference sequence). In nucleotides, the CDR3 is TGTGCCAGTAGTCCGGGGGGGGACAATGAGCAGTTCTTC. This sequence encodes CASSPGGDNEQFF. The complete variable domain, with remaining parts taken from reference TRBV19 and TRBJ2-1, reads DGGITQSPKYLFRKEGQNVTLSCEQNLNHDAMYWYRQDPGQGLRLIYYSQIVNDFQKGDIAEGYSVSREKKESFPLTVTSAQKNPTAFYLCASSPGGDNEQFFGPGTRLTVL.

J is TRBJ1-1 and V is TRBV7-2; no definite D call. CDR1 SGHTA and CDR2 FQGNSA come from the germline V gene. The CDR3 has 13 residues. V lost 4 bases to trimming and J lost 4 bases, with 10 bases between them. CDR3 nucleotide sequence: TGTGCCAGCAGCTCCCTGACCTCCACTGAAGCTTTCTTT. It encodes CASSSLTSTEAFF.

J is TRBJ2-3 and V is TRBV7-3; D is unresolved. This CDR3 is built from 13 residues. Germline V gene data show CDR1 as SGHTA and CDR2 as FQGTGA. V was trimmed by 2 bases and J by 4 bases, leaving 7 bases between them. The CDR3 loop reads CASSLETPDTQYF. The CDR3 nucleotides read TGTGCCAGCAGCTTAGAGACCCCAGATACGCAGTATTTT.